Presented here are 9 T cell receptor beta chains from one specimen sequenced in a study of cytomegalovirus exposure and HLA in healthy donors. PCR employed 60 Vbeta and 13 Jbeta primers. Sequencing used immunoSEQ multiplex PCR; TCRdb keeps in-frame clones, though not all of them. Of some 150,000 clones detected, around two thirds appear once; the ten largest clones hold less than 2.5%. The sample was PBMCs. The receptors were gathered from a woman between 35 and 50 years old in good health and CMV-seronegative.

The V call is TRBV5-1, the J call TRBJ1-1, with 9 bases matching TRBD1. V lost 2 bases to trimming and J lost 0 bases; unmatched junction nucleotides: 5. Germline loops: CDR1 SGHRS, CDR2 YFSETQ. The CDR3 is 16 residues long. The CDR3 bases are TGCGCCAGCAGCTTAGGGGACAGGGTGATGAACACTGAAGCTTTCTTT. Protein: CASSLGDRVMNTEAFF.

This sequence joins TRBV10-3 and TRBJ2-3; 9 bases match TRBD1. The CDR3 sequence is 14 residues long. CDR1 is ENHRY, CDR2 SYGVKD, per germline. The V gene end was trimmed by 6 bases and the J gene end by 6 bases; junction bases not matched to a gene: 7. The CDR3 DNA is TGTGCCATCAGGGGGGGACAGGGAGCTGATACGCAGTATTTT. This gives the protein CAIRGGQGADTQYF.

This chain uses TRBV10-3 with TRBJ1-3; 11 bases fit TRBD1. Germline V gives CDR1 ENHRY, CDR2 SYGVKD. V was clipped by 6 bases and J by 8 bases; unmatched bases: 6. This CDR3 is 14 amino acids long. DNA for the CDR3: TGTGCCATCAGCCCCCGGGACAGGGGGGACACCATATATTTT. Protein: CAISPRDRGDTIYF.

The gene calls are TRBV29-1 and TRBJ1-2, with 8 nucleotides matching TRBD1. With 0 bases clipped from V and 9 bases from J, the junction kept 9 bases outside the gene matches. From germline, CDR1 is SQVTM and CDR2 ANQGSEA. This CDR3 spans 14 amino acids. The CDR3 DNA is TGCAGCGTTGAAGATCACCGACAGGGGCTGAGCTACACCTTC. Its translation: CSVEDHRQGLSYTF.

The V and J genes are TRBV6-5 and TRBJ1-1; D might be TRBD1 (6 bases). Germline CDR1 and CDR2: MNHEY and SVGAGI. The CDR3 consists of 16 residues. V was clipped by 6 bases and J by 2 bases, with 19 bases between them. The CDR3 DNA sequence: TGTGCCAGCAGGTACGCGTTTACACAGGGAAACACTGAAGCTTTCTTT. It codes for CASRYAFTQGNTEAFF.

The CDR3 loop is CASSLGQTRTYEQYF. CDR3 DNA: TGCGCCAGCAGCTTGGGACAGACACGAACCTACGAGCAGTACTTC. The chain has TRBV5-1 and TRBJ2-7; possibly TRBD1 for D (5 bases). Germline V gene data show CDR1 as SGHRS and CDR2 as YFSETQ. CDR3 length: 15 amino acids. The V gene lost 0 bases and the J gene lost 2 bases, with 12 bases spanning the gap.

The chain is built from TRBV5-5 and TRBJ1-3; TRBD1 matches 7 bases. This CDR3 has 17 residues. The V segment lost 1 base and the J segment 0 bases; nucleotides outside the gene matches: 7. CDR1 SGHKS and CDR2 YYEKEE come from the germline V gene (reference sequence). The CDR3 here is CASSLPGTDLSGNTIYF. The CDR3 DNA follows: TGTGCCAGCAGCTTGCCAGGGACAGATCTCTCTGGAAACACCATATATTTT.

This clone appeared a few times. This chain links TRBV5-5 with TRBJ1-4, with a tentative D call TRBD1 (5 bases). V was cut by 2 bases and J by 5 bases, with 10 bases left in between. The CDR3 extends over 14 amino acids. Germline-derived CDR1 and CDR2 are SGHKS and YYEKEE (reference sequence). The CDR3 region has the DNA TGTGCCAGCAGCTTACAGGAGGGGAATGAAAAACTGTTTTTT. Residues: CASSLQEGNEKLFF.

This clone was counted once. CDR3 sequence (DNA): TGTGCCAGCAGCCGGGACAGGGCTGGAAACACCATATATTTT. It is translated as CASSRDRAGNTIYF. J is TRBJ1-3 and V is TRBV2; 9 bases agree with TRBD1. In germline, CDR1 is SNHLY, CDR2 FYNNEI. The CDR3 length is 14 residues. V shed 6 bases and J 2 bases; nucleotides not matched to a gene: 2.